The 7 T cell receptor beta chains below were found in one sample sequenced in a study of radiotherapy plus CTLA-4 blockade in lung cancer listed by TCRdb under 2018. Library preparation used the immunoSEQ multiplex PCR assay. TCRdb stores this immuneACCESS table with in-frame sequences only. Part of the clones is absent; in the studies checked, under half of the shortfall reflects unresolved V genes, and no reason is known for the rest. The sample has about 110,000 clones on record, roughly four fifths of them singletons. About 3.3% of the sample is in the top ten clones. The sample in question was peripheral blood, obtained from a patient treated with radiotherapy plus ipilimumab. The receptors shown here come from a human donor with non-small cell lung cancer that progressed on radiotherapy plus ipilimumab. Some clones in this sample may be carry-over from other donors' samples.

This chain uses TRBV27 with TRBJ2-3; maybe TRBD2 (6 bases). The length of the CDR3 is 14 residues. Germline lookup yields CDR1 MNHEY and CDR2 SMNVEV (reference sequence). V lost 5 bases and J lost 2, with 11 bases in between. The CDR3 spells CASSTRDATDTQYF. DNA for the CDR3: TGTGCCAGCAGTACGCGGGACGCCACAGATACGCAGTATTTT.

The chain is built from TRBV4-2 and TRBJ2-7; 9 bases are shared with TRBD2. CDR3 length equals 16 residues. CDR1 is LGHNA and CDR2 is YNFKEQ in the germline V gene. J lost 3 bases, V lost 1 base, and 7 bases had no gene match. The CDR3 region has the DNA TGTGCCAGCAGCCAAGGGGCTAGCGGGGTTATCTACGAGCAGTACTTC. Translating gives CASSQGASGVIYEQYF.

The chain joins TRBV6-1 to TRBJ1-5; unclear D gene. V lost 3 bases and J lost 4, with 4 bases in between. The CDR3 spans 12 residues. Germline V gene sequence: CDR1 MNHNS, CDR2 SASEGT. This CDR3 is CASSDPNQPQHF. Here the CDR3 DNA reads TGTGCCAGCAGTGACCCTAATCAGCCCCAGCATTTT.

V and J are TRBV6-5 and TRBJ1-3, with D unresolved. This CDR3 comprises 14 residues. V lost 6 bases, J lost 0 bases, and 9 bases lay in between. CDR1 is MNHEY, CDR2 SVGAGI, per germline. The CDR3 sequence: CASSPTYSGNTIYF. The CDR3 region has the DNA TGTGCCAGCAGCCCCACTTACTCTGGAAACACCATATATTTT.

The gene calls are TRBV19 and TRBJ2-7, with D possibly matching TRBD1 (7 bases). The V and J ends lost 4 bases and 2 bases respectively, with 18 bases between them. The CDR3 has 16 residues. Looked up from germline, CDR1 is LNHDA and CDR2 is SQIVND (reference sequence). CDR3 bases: TGTGCCAGTAGTAATAGGAGGGGGCGTACGGCCTACGAGCAGTACTTC. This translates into CASSNRRGRTAYEQYF.

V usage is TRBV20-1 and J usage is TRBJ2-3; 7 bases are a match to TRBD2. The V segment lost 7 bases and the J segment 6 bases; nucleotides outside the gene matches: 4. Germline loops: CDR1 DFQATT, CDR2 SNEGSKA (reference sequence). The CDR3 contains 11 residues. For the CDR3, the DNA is TGCAGTGGGACTAGGGGTGATACGCAGTATTTT. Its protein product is CSGTRGDTQYF.

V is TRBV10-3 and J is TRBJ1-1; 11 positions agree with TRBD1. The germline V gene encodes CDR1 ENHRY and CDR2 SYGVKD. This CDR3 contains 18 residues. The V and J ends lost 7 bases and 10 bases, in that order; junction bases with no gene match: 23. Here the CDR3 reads CAINAGTGGIGREGGAFF. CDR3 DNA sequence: TGTGCCATCAACGCCGGGACAGGGGGTATTGGACGTGAGGGTGGAGCTTTCTTT.